A single sample is the source of the 17 T cell receptor beta chains below, sequenced in a study of beta chain features in type 1 diabetes. The study reverse transcribed the entire isolated RNA, so it sequenced expressed TCRB transcripts. Assay used: immunoSEQ multiplex PCR; TCRdb lists only in-frame clones, some missing. The sample includes roughly 610,000 clones, about 16% seen only once; the top ten take about 0.097%. Sequences were obtained from naive CD4+ T cells from blood. The source of these receptors is a man aged 18 to 30 in good health.

This chain links TRBV6-1 with TRBJ1-3, with 7 bases matching TRBD1. CDR3 length equals 16 residues. V was clipped by 1 base and J by 3 bases; unmatched bases: 6. CDR1 is MNHNS and CDR2 is SASEGT in the germline V gene. CDR3 amino acids: CASSEEKGASGNTIYF. Written as DNA, the CDR3 is TGTGCCAGCAGTGAAGAGAAGGGGGCAAGTGGAAACACCATATATTTT.

The rearrangement joins TRBV5-1 to TRBJ2-1; D not certain. The V gene's germline CDR1 is SGHRS and CDR2 YFSETQ. The CDR3 sequence is 12 residues long. The V gene lost 0 bases and the J gene lost 5 bases, with 3 bases spanning the gap. CDR3 loop: CASSLVHNEQFF. The DNA for the CDR3 is TGCGCCAGCAGCTTGGTTCACAATGAGCAGTTCTTC.

The chain employs TRBV29-1 and TRBJ1-2; tentative D call: TRBD1 (6 bases). The CDR3 covers 15 residues. Trimming cost V 4 bases and J 6 bases, with 21 bases left between them. The germline V gene has CDR1 SQVTM and CDR2 ANQGSEA. CDR3 in amino acids: CSVGAYRGGADGYTF. The CDR3 DNA follows: TGCAGCGTTGGAGCGTACCGAGGGGGAGCGGATGGCTACACCTTC.

This sequence joins TRBV9 and TRBJ1-1, with a weak D call TRBD1 (5 bases). Germline assignment: CDR1 SGDLS and CDR2 YYNGEE. The ends were cut back, 6 bases at V and 1 base at J, with 19 bases in the middle. The CDR3 has 16 residues. This CDR3 is CASNPYLRGTNTEAFF. CDR3 bases: TGTGCCAGCAACCCTTACTTAAGGGGAACGAACACTGAAGCTTTCTTT.

This clone was detected a few times. The V and J genes are TRBV5-1 and TRBJ2-5, with D possibly TRBD1 on 5 matching bases. Per germline, CDR1 SGHRS and CDR2 YFSETQ. The CDR3 has 16 amino acids. Trimming took 1 base from V and 3 from J, leaving 16 bases between them. DNA of the CDR3: TGCGCCAGCAGCTTGCAACCCCAGGGCCGCGAAGAGACCCAGTACTTC. This translates into CASSLQPQGREETQYF.

V usage is TRBV27 and J usage is TRBJ1-5, with a tentative D call TRBD1 (5 bases). The CDR3 is 15 residues long. The V end lost 3 bases, the J end lost 5 bases, and 14 bases lay between the germline ends. CDR1 is MNHEY, CDR2 SMNVEV, per germline (reference sequence). DNA of the CDR3: TGTGCCAGCAGTTTTAGGCGGGACCCTGATCAGCCCCAGCATTTT. It yields the protein CASSFRRDPDQPQHF.

In nucleotides, the CDR3 is TGTGCCAGCAGCTCTAGCGGGGGACCCTACGAGCAGTACTTC. This gives the protein CASSSSGGPYEQYF. The V call is TRBV7-2, the J call TRBJ2-7; the match to TRBD2 covers 10 bases. The CDR3 totals 14 residues. J lost 2 bases, V lost 4 bases, and 2 bases had no gene match. CDR1 is SGHTA, CDR2 FQGNSA, per germline.

The sample holds a few counts of this clone. V usage is TRBV7-2 and J usage is TRBJ2-2, with 7 nucleotides matching TRBD1. With 4 bases clipped from V and 0 bases from J, the junction kept 8 bases outside the gene matches. In germline, CDR1 is SGHTA, CDR2 FQGNSA. This CDR3 is built from 17 residues. The chain's CDR3 is CASSSPPGQPNTGELFF. In DNA, the CDR3 is TGTGCCAGCAGCTCTCCTCCGGGACAGCCGAACACCGGGGAGCTGTTTTTT.

J is TRBJ1-2 and V is TRBV6-5; the D is unclear. With 2 bases removed from V and 7 bases from J, the gap between germline ends came to 11 bases. CDR1 MNHEY and CDR2 SVGAGI come from the germline V gene. This CDR3 spans 13 amino acids. In DNA, the CDR3 is TGTGCCAGCAGTTACCGAAGGTTGGTTGGCTACACCTTC. Its translation: CASSYRRLVGYTF.

The chain employs TRBV4-1 and TRBJ1-4, with TRBD1 identical over 11 bases. With 1 base clipped from V and 6 bases from J, the junction kept 16 bases outside the gene matches. Looked up from germline, CDR1 is MGHRA and CDR2 is YSYEKL. This CDR3 is 20 amino acids long. The CDR3 spells CASSQGVGWTGGAWDEKLFF. The CDR3 DNA reads as TGCGCCAGCAGCCAAGGAGTAGGTTGGACAGGGGGCGCGTGGGATGAAAAACTGTTTTTT.

This clone was seen a handful of times. The chain carries TRBV7-9 and TRBJ2-7; D gene ambiguous. There are 14 residues in the CDR3. Trimming took off 1 base at V and 3 bases at J, with 10 bases between the two ends. Germline V gene data show CDR1 as SEHNR and CDR2 as FQNEAQ (reference sequence). CDR3 protein: CASSLGFTNYEQYF. In DNA, the CDR3 is TGTGCCAGCAGCTTAGGGTTCACGAACTACGAGCAGTACTTC. The full variable domain, its missing parts supplied by reference TRBV7-9 and TRBJ2-7, is DTGVSQNPRHKITKRGQNVTFRCDPISEHNRLYWYRQTLGQGPEFLTYFQNEAQLEKSRLLSDRFSAERPKGSFSTLEIQRTEQGDSAMYLCASSLGFTNYEQYFGPGTRLTVT.

This chain connects TRBV7-2 to TRBJ1-5; D is possibly TRBD1 (6 bases). The CDR3 length is 16 residues. V was shortened by 5 bases and J by 0 bases, with 14 bases between the two germline ends. The germline gives CDR1 SGHTA, CDR2 FQGNSA. The CDR3 here is CASSQQGTHSNQPQHF. Written as DNA, the CDR3 is TGTGCCAGCAGCCAACAGGGAACCCATAGCAATCAGCCCCAGCATTTT. Using reference TRBV7-2 and TRBJ1-5 for the parts outside the CDR3, the full variable domain is GAGVSQSPSNKVTEKGKDVELRCDPISGHTALYWYRQSLGQGLEFLIYFQGNSAPDKSGLPSDRFSAERTGGSVSTLTIQRTQQEDSAVYLCASSQQGTHSNQPQHFGDGTRLSIL.

This clone came up a few times. V usage is TRBV2 and J usage is TRBJ1-1; D uncertain. CDR1 is SNHLY and CDR2 is FYNNEI in the germline V gene. Trimming pared 3 bases from V and 3 bases from J, leaving 14 bases between. This CDR3 spans 15 amino acids. Here the CDR3 DNA reads TGTGCCAGCAGTGACGCCGGCCCTGTGGACACTGAAGCTTTCTTT. It specifies CASSDAGPVDTEAFF. Using reference TRBV2 and TRBJ1-1 for the parts outside the CDR3, the full variable domain is EPEVTQTPSHQVTQMGQEVILRCVPISNHLYFYWYRQILGQKVEFLVSFYNNEISEKSEIFDDQFSVERPDGSNFTLKIRSTKLEDSAMYFCASSDAGPVDTEAFFGQGTRLTVV.

The genes are TRBV19 and TRBJ2-1; D remains unclear. The CDR3 runs to 15 residues. Germline V CDR1 and CDR2: LNHDA, SQIVND (reference sequence). V was pared by 7 bases and J by 2 bases, with 15 bases between. DNA of the CDR3: TGTGCCAGTAAGACCTCCTGGAGCCCCTACAATGAGCAGTTCTTC. Translation gives CASKTSWSPYNEQFF.

V and J are TRBV5-4 and TRBJ2-7; no clear D. Germline CDR1 SGHNT, CDR2 YYREEE (reference sequence). The V gene lost 0 bases and the J gene lost 4 bases, with 8 bases spanning the gap. The CDR3 has 13 residues. CDR3 residues: CASSLAADYEQYF. CDR3 DNA: TGTGCCAGCAGCTTGGCGGCGGATTACGAGCAGTACTTC.

This clone was counted only a few times. This rearrangement joins TRBV10-3 to TRBJ2-5; D may correspond to TRBD1 or TRBD2 (7 bases each). The J call may not be correct, given that the DNA end is closer to TRBJ2-7. CDR3 length: 14 amino acids. Germline V gene sequence: CDR1 ENHRY, CDR2 SYGVKD. The CDR3 region is CAIERDRSSYEQYF. For the CDR3, the DNA is TGTGCCATCGAGCGGGACAGAAGTTCCTACGAGCAGTACTTC.

This clone was counted between two and nine times. This CDR3 is also generated by other DNA sequences in the sample. The J gene is TRBJ1-1, the V gene TRBV25-1, with 8 bases aligning to TRBD1. V lost 4 bases to trimming and J lost 4 bases; unmatched junction nucleotides: 2. Germline CDR1 is MGHDK and CDR2 is SYGVNS. This CDR3 spans 13 amino acids. DNA for the CDR3: TGTGCCAGCAGTGGACAGGGGTTCACTGAAGCTTTCTTT. It encodes CASSGQGFTEAFF.